Listed below are T cell receptor beta chains from one sample, sequenced in a study of T cell changes during pregnancy in multiple sclerosis. Generated by immunoSEQ multiplex PCR, the TCRdb table keeps only in-frame clones and is missing some. The repertoire has 120,000 or so clones, 93% of them found once; the top ten carry 6.2%. Sequencing used peripheral blood, obtained before pregnancy. The receptors were gathered from a female donor with multiple sclerosis, enrolled in a pregnancy study. CDR3s include the opening cysteine and the closing phenylalanine or tryptophan. Each record gives: clone size, CDR3 length, D gene, V gene, J gene, CDR3 protein, CDR3 DNA. D genes are given only for firm matches. A row's size may be missing; if present it is once, few, many or a size class.

clone_size: once
cdr3_length: 14
d_call: .
v_call: TRBV11-3
j_call: TRBJ1-1
cdr3_aa: CASSTGEPNTEAFF
cdr3_nt: TGTGCCAGCAGCACGGGGGAACCGAACACTGAAGCTTTCTTT

clone_size: .
cdr3_length: 14
d_call: .
v_call: TRBV5-1
j_call: TRBJ1-5
cdr3_aa: CASSLVRSNQPQHF
cdr3_nt: TGCGCCAGCAGCTTGGTTCGGAGCAATCAGCCCCAGCATTTT

clone_size: .
cdr3_length: 13
d_call: TRBD2
v_call: TRBV5-5
j_call: TRBJ2-7
cdr3_aa: CASSLGTTYEQYF
cdr3_nt: TGTGCCAGCAGCTTAGGGACTACCTACGAGCAGTACTTC

clone_size: .
cdr3_length: 14
d_call: .
v_call: TRBV19
j_call: TRBJ1-2
cdr3_aa: CASSHLRRDYGYTF
cdr3_nt: TGTGCCAGTAGCCATCTAAGGAGAGATTATGGCTACACCTTC

clone_size: .
cdr3_length: 15
d_call: TRBD1
v_call: TRBV6-1
j_call: TRBJ2-7
cdr3_aa: CASSPEGGATYEQYF
cdr3_nt: TGTGCCAGCAGTCCGGAAGGGGGCGCGACCTACGAGCAGTACTTC

clone_size: .
cdr3_length: 15
d_call: TRBD2
v_call: TRBV19
j_call: TRBJ2-3
cdr3_aa: CASSMWGGSTDTQYF
cdr3_nt: TGTGCCAGTAGTATGTGGGGGGGAAGCACAGATACGCAGTATTTT

clone_size: once
cdr3_length: 18
d_call: TRBD1
v_call: TRBV6-1
j_call: TRBJ1-5
cdr3_aa: CASSEAVGGGWGNQPQHF
cdr3_nt: TGTGCCAGCAGTGAAGCAGTTGGAGGGGGCTGGGGCAATCAGCCCCAGCATTTT

clone_size: .
cdr3_length: 14
d_call: .
v_call: TRBV13
j_call: TRBJ2-7
cdr3_aa: CASSLGQSDYEQYF
cdr3_nt: TGTGCCAGCAGCTTAGGCCAGTCAGACTACGAGCAGTACTTC

clone_size: .
cdr3_length: 13
d_call: .
v_call: TRBV6-5
j_call: TRBJ1-2
cdr3_aa: CASSSDRTGGYTF
cdr3_nt: TGTGCCAGCAGCAGCGACAGGACCGGGGGCTACACCTTC

clone_size: .
cdr3_length: 15
d_call: TRBD1
v_call: TRBV5-1
j_call: TRBJ2-7
cdr3_aa: CASSLVTGQTYEQYF
cdr3_nt: TGCGCCAGCAGCTTAGTAACGGGACAGACCTACGAGCAGTACTTC

clone_size: once
cdr3_length: 15
d_call: .
v_call: TRBV5-1
j_call: TRBJ1-3
cdr3_aa: CASSLTSRSGNTIYF
cdr3_nt: TGCGCCAGCAGCTTGACAAGCAGGTCTGGAAACACCATATATTTT

clone_size: .
cdr3_length: 16
d_call: .
v_call: TRBV5-4
j_call: TRBJ2-2
cdr3_aa: CASSLSSVWNTGELFF
cdr3_nt: TGTGCCAGCAGCTTATCTAGCGTTTGGAACACCGGGGAGCTGTTTTTT

clone_size: .
cdr3_length: 15
d_call: TRBD1
v_call: TRBV2
j_call: TRBJ1-1
cdr3_aa: CASSGGDRGRTEAFF
cdr3_nt: TGTGCCAGCAGTGGGGGCGACAGGGGGCGGACTGAAGCTTTCTTT

clone_size: .
cdr3_length: 14
d_call: TRBD1
v_call: TRBV2
j_call: TRBJ2-7
cdr3_aa: CASSRDRGPHEQYF
cdr3_nt: TGTGCCAGCAGCCGGGACAGGGGTCCCCACGAGCAGTACTTC

clone_size: .
cdr3_length: 17
d_call: .
v_call: TRBV19
j_call: TRBJ2-7
cdr3_aa: CASSTSRRQGLTYEQYF
cdr3_nt: TGTGCCAGTAGTACCTCAAGGAGGCAGGGGCTTACCTACGAGCAGTACTTC

clone_size: once
cdr3_length: 18
d_call: TRBD2
v_call: TRBV5-1
j_call: TRBJ2-2
cdr3_aa: CASSLKRGAPQNTGELFF
cdr3_nt: TGCGCCAGCAGCTTGAAGCGGGGGGCCCCACAGAACACCGGGGAGCTGTTTTTT

clone_size: .
cdr3_length: 15
d_call: .
v_call: TRBV9
j_call: TRBJ1-4
cdr3_aa: CASSQGQATNEKLFF
cdr3_nt: TGTGCCAGCTCCCAGGGTCAGGCAACTAATGAAAAACTGTTTTTT

clone_size: .
cdr3_length: 16
d_call: TRBD2
v_call: TRBV28
j_call: TRBJ2-5
cdr3_aa: CASSGLGSGNQETQYF
cdr3_nt: TGTGCCAGCAGCGGGCTTGGTAGCGGGAACCAAGAGACCCAGTACTTC

clone_size: few
cdr3_length: 13
d_call: .
v_call: TRBV19
j_call: TRBJ1-2
cdr3_aa: CATGQIANYGYTF
cdr3_nt: TGTGCCACCGGACAGATAGCTAACTATGGCTACACCTTC

clone_size: .
cdr3_length: 13
d_call: TRBD1
v_call: TRBV5-1
j_call: TRBJ1-2
cdr3_aa: CASSPTGGGGYTF
cdr3_nt: TGCGCCAGCAGCCCCACAGGGGGCGGTGGCTACACCTTC

clone_size: .
cdr3_length: 13
d_call: .
v_call: TRBV19
j_call: TRBJ1-2
cdr3_aa: CASSIRGGYGYTF
cdr3_nt: TGTGCCAGTAGTATCCGCGGGGGCTATGGCTACACCTTC

clone_size: once
cdr3_length: 15
d_call: TRBD1
v_call: TRBV4-1
j_call: TRBJ1-4
cdr3_aa: CASSQGQGGNEKLFF
cdr3_nt: TGCGCCAGCAGCCAAGGGCAGGGGGGAAATGAAAAACTGTTTTTT

clone_size: .
cdr3_length: 17
d_call: TRBD2
v_call: TRBV7-3
j_call: TRBJ2-2
cdr3_aa: CASSSTAGGLNTGELFF
cdr3_nt: TGTGCCAGCAGCTCAACAGCGGGGGGGCTTAATACCGGGGAGCTGTTTTTT

clone_size: .
cdr3_length: 14
d_call: TRBD1
v_call: TRBV5-1
j_call: TRBJ1-3
cdr3_aa: CASSAGTAGNTIYF
cdr3_nt: TGCGCCAGCAGCGCGGGGACAGCCGGAAACACCATATATTTT

clone_size: .
cdr3_length: 15
d_call: TRBD1
v_call: TRBV6-4
j_call: TRBJ2-1
cdr3_aa: CASSAQTGKGNEQFF
cdr3_nt: TGTGCCAGCAGTGCTCAGACAGGGAAGGGCAATGAGCAGTTCTTC

clone_size: .
cdr3_length: 12
d_call: .
v_call: TRBV6-6
j_call: TRBJ2-1
cdr3_aa: CASSYPNNEQFF
cdr3_nt: TGTGCCAGCAGTTACCCCAACAATGAGCAGTTCTTC

clone_size: .
cdr3_length: 14
d_call: TRBD1
v_call: TRBV10-3
j_call: TRBJ2-7
cdr3_aa: CAISGTGGSYEQYF
cdr3_nt: TGTGCCATCAGTGGGACAGGGGGATCCTACGAGCAGTACTTC

clone_size: .
cdr3_length: 15
d_call: TRBD1
v_call: TRBV5-1
j_call: TRBJ1-4
cdr3_aa: CASSRDRVSNEKLFF
cdr3_nt: TGCGCCAGCAGCAGGGACAGGGTCAGTAATGAAAAACTGTTTTTT

clone_size: once
cdr3_length: 14
d_call: TRBD1
v_call: TRBV5-1
j_call: TRBJ2-3
cdr3_aa: CASSSGGPTDTQYF
cdr3_nt: TGCGCCAGCAGCTCAGGGGGCCCCACAGATACGCAGTATTTT

clone_size: .
cdr3_length: 14
d_call: .
v_call: TRBV4-2
j_call: TRBJ1-1
cdr3_aa: CASSQDLRGPEAFF
cdr3_nt: TGTGCCAGCAGCCAAGATCTAAGAGGGCCCGAAGCTTTCTTT

clone_size: .
cdr3_length: 12
d_call: .
v_call: TRBV30
j_call: TRBJ1-2
cdr3_aa: CAWDTYRDGYTF
cdr3_nt: TGTGCCTGGGATACGTACAGGGACGGCTACACCTTC

clone_size: .
cdr3_length: 17
d_call: TRBD2
v_call: TRBV9
j_call: TRBJ2-1
cdr3_aa: CASSVVSGGALGNEQFF
cdr3_nt: TGTGCCAGCAGCGTAGTGAGCGGGGGGGCCCTCGGGAATGAGCAGTTCTTC

clone_size: .
cdr3_length: 15
d_call: .
v_call: TRBV7-2
j_call: TRBJ1-5
cdr3_aa: CASSREAPGVQPQHF
cdr3_nt: TGTGCCAGCAGCAGAGAAGCCCCAGGGGTCCAGCCCCAGCATTTT

clone_size: .
cdr3_length: 13
d_call: .
v_call: TRBV19
j_call: TRBJ2-7
cdr3_aa: CASSIATVYEQYF
cdr3_nt: TGTGCCAGTAGTATAGCCACAGTCTACGAGCAGTACTTC

clone_size: .
cdr3_length: 14
d_call: .
v_call: TRBV10-2
j_call: TRBJ1-2
cdr3_aa: CASSLGGYDYGYTF
cdr3_nt: TGCGCCAGCAGCCTGGGAGGGTATGACTATGGCTACACCTTC

clone_size: .
cdr3_length: 14
d_call: TRBD1
v_call: TRBV5-1
j_call: TRBJ2-7
cdr3_aa: CASSFRGPRDEQYF
cdr3_nt: TGCGCCAGCAGCTTTAGGGGGCCTCGGGACGAGCAGTACTTC

clone_size: once
cdr3_length: 13
d_call: TRBD1
v_call: TRBV30
j_call: TRBJ1-3
cdr3_aa: CAWKRTGGNTIYF
cdr3_nt: TGTGCCTGGAAAAGGACAGGAGGAAACACCATATATTTT

clone_size: .
cdr3_length: 17
d_call: TRBD1
v_call: TRBV27
j_call: TRBJ2-1
cdr3_aa: CASSYRQGKGSYNEQFF
cdr3_nt: TGTGCCAGCAGTTACCGACAGGGGAAGGGGTCCTACAATGAGCAGTTCTTC

clone_size: .
cdr3_length: 15
d_call: TRBD1
v_call: TRBV5-1
j_call: TRBJ2-3
cdr3_aa: CASSLVGQGTDTQYF
cdr3_nt: TGCGCCAGCAGCTTGGTGGGACAGGGCACAGATACGCAGTATTTT

clone_size: .
cdr3_length: 14
d_call: .
v_call: TRBV6-6
j_call: TRBJ2-3
cdr3_aa: CASSLGPPPDTQYF
cdr3_nt: TGTGCCAGCAGCCTAGGTCCGCCCCCAGATACGCAGTATTTT

clone_size: once
cdr3_length: 14
d_call: TRBD1
v_call: TRBV5-4
j_call: TRBJ1-3
cdr3_aa: CASSERGPGNTIYF
cdr3_nt: TGTGCCAGCAGCGAAAGGGGGCCTGGAAACACCATATATTTT

clone_size: .
cdr3_length: 14
d_call: TRBD1
v_call: TRBV7-9
j_call: TRBJ2-7
cdr3_aa: CASSNDRVPYEQYF
cdr3_nt: TGTGCCAGCAGCAACGACAGGGTACCCTACGAGCAGTACTTC

clone_size: once
cdr3_length: 13
d_call: TRBD2
v_call: TRBV7-2
j_call: TRBJ2-7
cdr3_aa: CASAREGVGEQYF
cdr3_nt: TGTGCCAGCGCACGGGAGGGGGTGGGTGAGCAGTACTTC

clone_size: once
cdr3_length: 15
d_call: TRBD2
v_call: TRBV30
j_call: TRBJ2-7
cdr3_aa: CAWTPDRGGAYEQYF
cdr3_nt: TGTGCCTGGACGCCAGACCGGGGGGGGGCTTACGAGCAGTACTTC

clone_size: .
cdr3_length: 16
d_call: TRBD1
v_call: TRBV19
j_call: TRBJ1-1
cdr3_aa: CACIKRGGPGGTEAFF
cdr3_nt: TGTGCCTGTATAAAGCGTGGGGGCCCAGGGGGCACTGAAGCTTTCTTT

clone_size: .
cdr3_length: 14
d_call: TRBD1
v_call: TRBV7-2
j_call: TRBJ2-4
cdr3_aa: CASSSGQGGNIQYF
cdr3_nt: TGTGCCAGCAGCTCGGGACAGGGGGGAAACATTCAGTACTTC

clone_size: .
cdr3_length: 16
d_call: TRBD2
v_call: TRBV5-1
j_call: TRBJ2-2
cdr3_aa: CASSRSGSSLTGELFF
cdr3_nt: TGCGCCAGCAGCCGTAGCGGGAGTTCCCTCACCGGGGAGCTGTTTTTT

clone_size: .
cdr3_length: 17
d_call: .
v_call: TRBV10-3
j_call: TRBJ1-1
cdr3_aa: CAISNLLTGTMNTEAFF
cdr3_nt: TGTGCCATCAGTAACTTGTTGACAGGTACCATGAACACTGAAGCTTTCTTT

clone_size: .
cdr3_length: 14
d_call: TRBD2
v_call: TRBV28
j_call: TRBJ2-7
cdr3_aa: CASGERTSSYEQYF
cdr3_nt: TGTGCCAGCGGAGAAAGGACTAGCTCCTACGAGCAGTACTTC

clone_size: .
cdr3_length: 16
d_call: .
v_call: TRBV5-1
j_call: TRBJ2-3
cdr3_aa: CASSGGTDLNTDTQYF
cdr3_nt: TGCGCCAGCAGCGGGGGGACAGACCTGAACACAGATACGCAGTATTTT

clone_size: few
cdr3_length: 15
d_call: .
v_call: TRBV5-1
j_call: TRBJ2-2
cdr3_aa: CASSGSGYNTGELFF
cdr3_nt: TGCGCCAGCAGCGGGTCAGGTTATAACACCGGGGAGCTGTTTTTT

clone_size: .
cdr3_length: 13
d_call: TRBD1
v_call: TRBV5-6
j_call: TRBJ2-7
cdr3_aa: CASTPDRGFEQYF
cdr3_nt: TGTGCCAGCACCCCGGACAGGGGATTTGAGCAGTACTTC

clone_size: .
cdr3_length: 14
d_call: .
v_call: TRBV5-5
j_call: TRBJ1-1
cdr3_aa: CASSFEGLNTEAFF
cdr3_nt: TGTGCCAGCAGCTTCGAGGGCTTGAACACTGAAGCTTTCTTT